Sequencing of this TCR beta chain was carried out in a study of T cell responses to AZD1222 COVID-19 vaccine. Overall study findings and caveats: Samples come after the peak T cell response, not at day 14. Among vaccine-associated CD4 TCRs, coverage spanned spike, with dominance at 160-218 and 743-854. Recipients of two AZD1222 doses showed rising Spike-specific TCR breadth and depth.

Assay: immunoSEQ multiplex PCR; the TCRdb copy retains only in-frame clones and omits some. The repertoire holds about 100,000 clones, with roughly 90% as singletons. To note about this clone: What it binds is not known.

The ends were cut back, 4 bases at V and 2 bases at J, with 9 bases in the middle. In germline, CDR1 is MNHEY, CDR2 SMNVEV (reference sequence). The CDR3 contains 14 residues. The sample consisted of peripheral blood, taken on day 0 of AZD1222 vaccination. The chain joins TRBV27 to TRBJ1-5; D not resolved. This receptor was identified in an adult in good health. CDR3 sequence: CASSSTVGNQPQHF. CDR3 nucleotides: TGTGCCAGCAGTTCCACCGTGGGCAATCAGCCCCAGCATTTT.